One and the same sample provided the 10 T cell receptor beta chains below, sequenced in a study of blood T cell repertoires in COVID-19. The table came from immunoSEQ multiplex PCR; TCRdb's copy has only in-frame clones and leaves some out. The sample has over 130,000 clones, 80% to 85% seen once. The sequenced material came from peripheral blood. The receptors originated from a woman in her sixties or seventies with acute or convalescent COVID-19.

V usage is TRBV6-2 or TRBV6-3 and J usage is TRBJ1-4, with D tentatively TRBD1 (6 bases). The V gene lost 0 bases and the J gene lost 4 bases, with 12 bases spanning the gap. Germline assignment: CDR1 MNHEY and CDR2 SVGEGT. This CDR3 comprises 16 residues. The DNA of the CDR3 is TGTGCCAGCAGTTACTCCCTGGGACAAAGTAATGAAAAACTGTTTTTT. It codes for CASSYSLGQSNEKLFF.

V is TRBV27 and J is TRBJ2-7, with a possible D match to TRBD2 (5 bases). Germline V gives CDR1 MNHEY, CDR2 SMNVEV (reference sequence). V dropped 1 base and J dropped 0 bases, with 13 bases sitting between them. The CDR3 contains 16 residues. The DNA of the CDR3 is TGTGCCAGCAGTTTATATGGTCAGCGGAGCTCCTACGAGCAGTACTTC. Its protein product is CASSLYGQRSSYEQYF.

The chain couples TRBV4-2 to TRBJ1-2, with 10 bases fitting TRBD1. The CDR3 is made up of 14 amino acids. The V gene end was trimmed by 3 bases and the J gene end by 10 bases; junction bases not matched to a gene: 8. Per the germline V gene, CDR1 is LGHNA and CDR2 is YNFKEQ. Here the CDR3 DNA reads TGTGCCAGCAGCCACTGGACAGGGGGGGATGTCTACACCTTC. As protein: CASSHWTGGDVYTF.

This chain connects TRBV3-1 (or the pseudogene TRBV3-2) to TRBJ2-1, with TRBD1 matching 9 bases. Germline CDR1 and CDR2: LGHDT and YNNKEL (reference sequence). With 5 bases clipped from V and 3 bases from J, the junction kept 2 bases outside the gene matches. This CDR3 spans 14 amino acids. The CDR3 reads CASSDRGYYNEQFF. CDR3 nucleotides: TGTGCCAGCAGCGACAGGGGGTACTACAATGAGCAGTTCTTC.

This chain links TRBV10-3 with TRBJ2-3, with 9 bases that match TRBD2. Trimming cost V 3 bases and J 4 bases; bases outside gene matches: 8. From germline, CDR1 is ENHRY and CDR2 SYGVKD. The CDR3 sequence is 16 residues long. The CDR3 sequence: CAISDPGLASADTQYF. The CDR3 DNA reads TGTGCCATCAGTGACCCGGGACTAGCCTCTGCAGATACGCAGTATTTT.

This clone was seen a handful of times. The CDR3 reads CAGSTSGRHYEQYF. For the CDR3, the DNA is TGTGCCGGATCAACTAGCGGGAGGCACTACGAGCAGTACTTC. The rearrangement links TRBV5-4 to TRBJ2-7; 12 bases fit TRBD2. J lost 3 bases, V lost 10 bases, and 8 bases had no gene match. The CDR3 is made up of 14 amino acids. Germline assignment: CDR1 SGHNT and CDR2 YYREEE (reference sequence).

J is TRBJ1-4 and V is TRBV5-4; 12 nucleotides agree with TRBD1. Germline CDR1 is SGHNT and CDR2 is YYREEE (reference sequence). The length of the CDR3 is 16 residues. Losses at the gene ends were 4 bases for V and 7 bases for J; bases not matched to a gene: 8. CDR3 sequence reads: CASSPGDRGQGEKLFF. CDR3 DNA: TGTGCCAGCAGCCCCGGGGACAGGGGGCAAGGTGAAAAACTGTTTTTT.

About this clone itself: The sample contains more than one DNA sequence encoding this CDR3. The rearrangement uses TRBV5-1 and TRBJ2-1, with D possibly being TRBD1 (5 bases). Trimming pared 0 bases from V and 4 bases from J, leaving 5 bases between. The CDR3 runs 13 residues. Germline lookup yields CDR1 SGHRS and CDR2 YFSETQ. The CDR3 region is CASSLGTYNEQFF. The CDR3 nucleotides read TGCGCCAGCAGCTTGGGGACATACAATGAGCAGTTCTTC.

The rearrangement links TRBV18 to TRBJ2-1; TRBD1 agrees at 10 bases. Losses at the gene ends were 3 bases for V and 7 bases for J; bases not matched to a gene: 6. Germline loops: CDR1 KGHSH, CDR2 LQKENI. The CDR3 is 15 amino acids. CDR3 region: CASSPAGTGVNEQFF. In DNA form, the CDR3 reads TGTGCCAGCTCACCGGCCGGGACAGGGGTAAATGAGCAGTTCTTC.

V gene TRBV4-1 combines with J gene TRBJ2-7; 7 bases align to TRBD1. J was trimmed by 7 bases and V by 3 bases; bases with no gene match: 12. Germline CDR1 and CDR2: MGHRA and YSYEKL. This CDR3 region has 15 residues. The CDR3 DNA is TGCGCCAGCAGCCAGTCGCACAGGGGTTTAGCGGAGCAGTACTTC. Its protein product is CASSQSHRGLAEQYF.